These 5 T cell receptor beta chains were all obtained from the same sample, sequenced in a study of T cell clones after liver transplantation. Sequencing used immunoSEQ multiplex PCR; TCRdb keeps in-frame clones, though not all of them. Here the sample spans roughly 53,000 clones, around 70% being singletons. Specimen: CD4+ T cells from blood, collected at the 22-month timepoint. The source is a human patient who received a liver transplant. A share of the T cells may be of graft donor origin.

This rearrangement joins TRBV7-9 to TRBJ2-2; 7 bases line up with TRBD1. The CDR3 contains 15 residues. Trimming took 1 base from V and 3 from J; bases not matched to a gene: 2. The germline V gene encodes CDR1 SEHNR and CDR2 FQNEAQ (reference sequence). The CDR3 DNA is TGTGCCAGCAGCTTAGGGGACAGTTACACCGGGGAGCTGTTTTTT. Protein sequence: CASSLGDSYTGELFF.

V gene TRBV19 combines with J gene TRBJ2-4; possible D gene TRBD2, 7 bases. V lost 10 bases to trimming and J lost 0 bases, with 16 bases between them. The CDR3 sequence is 15 residues long. Germline values: CDR1 LNHDA, CDR2 SQIVND (reference sequence). The CDR3 nucleotides are TGTGCCACTCGGTCCGGGGGGCTAGCCAAAAACATTCAGTACTTC. Amino acids: CATRSGGLAKNIQYF.

The chain has TRBV4-1 and TRBJ1-3; D may be TRBD1 (5 bases). Trimming removed 2 bases from V and 4 bases from J, with 15 bases in between. This CDR3 has 16 amino acids. Germline values: CDR1 MGHRA, CDR2 YSYEKL. CDR3 nucleotides: TGCGCCAGCAGCCAAAGTGGCAGGGCCCAGGGAAACACCATATATTTT. It codes for CASSQSGRAQGNTIYF.

The CDR3 here is CASSPQSTDTQYF. The CDR3 DNA sequence: TGTGCCAGCTCACCACAGAGCACAGATACGCAGTATTTT. The chain joins TRBV18 to TRBJ2-3, with D unresolved. This CDR3 has 13 residues. V was trimmed by 1 base and J by 0 bases, leaving 2 bases between them. CDR1 and CDR2 from the germline V gene are KGHSH and LQKENI.

The chain carries TRBV19 and TRBJ1-4; maybe TRBD1 (6 bases). V was cut by 5 bases and J by 7 bases, with 14 bases left in between. The length of the CDR3 is 14 residues. The germline V gene encodes CDR1 LNHDA and CDR2 SQIVND (reference sequence). The CDR3 DNA sequence: TGTGCCAGTAGTCTGGACAGCTTGGGTGAAAAACTGTTTTTT. Its protein is CASSLDSLGEKLFF.